Below are 26 T cell receptor beta chains sequenced from a single sample in a study of T cells in tuberculosis. Assay: immunoSEQ multiplex PCR; the TCRdb copy retains only in-frame clones and omits some. The sample includes 38,000 or so clones, nearly 97% of them seen just once. Sequenced: PBMCs. These receptors were taken from a donor between 5 and 29 years old with latent tuberculosis or without tuberculosis infection.

The chain has TRBV27 and TRBJ2-3, with 8 bases identical to TRBD1. The J segment lost 4 bases and the V segment lost 6 bases, leaving 6 bases of the junction unmatched. The V gene's germline CDR1 is MNHEY and CDR2 SMNVEV (reference sequence). The CDR3 totals 14 residues. This CDR3 reads CASSTDREPDTQYF. The CDR3 region has the DNA TGTGCCAGCAGCACGGACAGGGAGCCAGATACGCAGTATTTT.

This rearrangement joins TRBV6-1 to TRBJ2-3; 7 bases map to TRBD1. Germline CDR1 reads MNHNS; CDR2 reads SASEGT. The CDR3 totals 17 residues. V dropped 0 bases and J dropped 1; count of bases not matched to a gene: 7. The DNA for the CDR3 is TGTGCCAGCAGTGAAGCGCTAGGGGGCTGGGGCACAGATACGCAGTATTTT. Encoded protein: CASSEALGGWGTDTQYF.

The rearrangement joins TRBV2 to TRBJ1-1; D not resolved. Trimming took 8 bases from V and 0 from J, leaving 13 bases between them. The CDR3 length is 14 residues. Germline V lookup: CDR1 SNHLY, CDR2 FYNNEI. CDR3 DNA sequence: TGTGCCAGCCGGACCGGGAGGCTGAACACTGAAGCTTTCTTT. It codes for CASRTGRLNTEAFF.

V usage is TRBV25-1 and J usage is TRBJ2-5, with D perhaps matching TRBD2 (6 bases). Between the trimmed V and J ends, which lost 4 bases and 2 bases, there was a span of 8 bases. The CDR3 length is 13 residues. Per germline, CDR1 MGHDK and CDR2 SYGVNS. CDR3 DNA: TGTGCCAGCAGTGTGCGGGATCAAGAGACCCAGTACTTC. Translated: CASSVRDQETQYF.

The gene calls are TRBV5-5 and TRBJ1-2; tentative D call: TRBD1 (5 bases). V lost 4 bases and J lost 3, with 13 bases in between. Germline V CDR1 and CDR2: SGHKS, YYEKEE (reference sequence). The CDR3 extends over 14 amino acids. CDR3 loop: CASSPGPGDYGYTF. CDR3 coding DNA: TGTGCCAGCAGCCCCGGACCGGGGGACTATGGCTACACCTTC.

This clone was seen a single time. The rearrangement links TRBV5-4 to TRBJ1-1, with no clear D. V shed 4 bases and J shed 6 bases, with 13 bases lying between them. CDR1 SGHNT and CDR2 YYREEE come from the germline V gene (reference sequence). CDR3 length: 13 residues. The CDR3 loop is CASSPIKAAEAFF. The DNA for the CDR3 is TGTGCCAGCAGCCCGATCAAGGCGGCTGAAGCTTTCTTT.

The CDR3 DNA follows: TGTGCCAGCAGTTCCCCACATGGGACAGGGGAGGGCTACACCTTC. It translates to CASSSPHGTGEGYTF. The chain uses TRBV27 and TRBJ1-2; 10 nucleotides line up with TRBD1. V shed 4 bases and J 8 bases; nucleotides not matched to a gene: 10. The CDR3 is made up of 15 amino acids. Per germline, CDR1 MNHEY and CDR2 SMNVEV (reference sequence).

The V call is TRBV5-1, the J call TRBJ2-5, with D possibly matching TRBD2 (5 bases). CDR3 length: 13 residues. Trimming removed 0 bases from V and 4 bases from J, with 7 bases in between. Germline V gene lookup returns CDR1 SGHRS and CDR2 YFSETQ. Written as DNA, the CDR3 is TGCGCCAGCAGCTTGGGGGAGCGAGAGACCCAGTACTTC. This sequence encodes CASSLGERETQYF.

V is TRBV18 and J is TRBJ1-2, with D uncertain. The CDR3 loop spans 17 amino acids. The germline V gene has CDR1 KGHSH and CDR2 LQKENI. Trimming removed 1 base from V and 3 bases from J, with 18 bases in between. CDR3 sequence (DNA): TGTGCCAGCTCACCACTTCGGCATACTGACATTTACTATGGCTACACCTTC. It is translated as CASSPLRHTDIYYGYTF.

The chain joins TRBV7-2 to TRBJ1-1, with D tentatively TRBD1 (5 bases). Trimming took off 1 base at V and 0 bases at J, with 9 bases between the two ends. The CDR3 totals 15 residues. Germline CDR1 is SGHTA and CDR2 is FQGNSA. The CDR3 spells CASSLGQSMNTEAFF. For the CDR3, the DNA is TGTGCCAGCAGCTTAGGACAGTCCATGAACACTGAAGCTTTCTTT.

The chain employs TRBV11-2 and TRBJ2-7, with TRBD2 identical over 8 bases. The J segment lost 3 bases and the V segment lost 4 bases, leaving 8 bases of the junction unmatched. In germline, CDR1 is SGHAT, CDR2 FQNNGV. The CDR3 length is 15 residues. This CDR3 is CASSSLGGVNYEQYF. CDR3 sequence (DNA): TGTGCCAGCAGCTCTCTCGGGGGGGTTAACTACGAGCAGTACTTC.

V usage is TRBV6-5 and J usage is TRBJ2-3, with 8 positions matching TRBD2. The CDR3 has 15 residues. Germline CDR1 is MNHEY and CDR2 is SVGAGI. V lost 5 bases and J lost 3; bases outside the gene matches: 7. CDR3 DNA: TGTGCCAGCAGTCGACCGGGGGGGCCTACAGATACGCAGTATTTT. This codes for CASSRPGGPTDTQYF.

This clone was seen more than once but under ten times. The chain links TRBV6-4 to TRBJ2-2; 10 nucleotides agree with TRBD2. The CDR3 totals 15 residues. Trimming removed 3 bases from V and 4 bases from J; junction bases left unmatched: 2. Germline CDR1 is MRHNA and CDR2 is SNTAGT. CDR3 protein: CASSESGGATGELFF. The CDR3 nucleotides are TGTGCCAGCAGTGAAAGCGGGGGGGCCACCGGGGAGCTGTTTTTT.

V is TRBV9 and J is TRBJ2-7; the D gene is possibly TRBD2 (5 bases). There are 15 residues in the CDR3. Germline loops: CDR1 SGDLS, CDR2 YYNGEE. V lost 4 bases and J lost 7, with 21 bases in between. The CDR3 DNA reads as TGTGCCAGCAGCCGAAGCGGTGGAAATCTTGGAGAGCAGTACTTC. Its protein product is CASSRSGGNLGEQYF.

The rearrangement joins TRBV30 to TRBJ2-7; D uncertain. Germline V lookup: CDR1 GTSNPN, CDR2 SVGIG (reference sequence). V dropped 3 bases and J dropped 4 bases, with 16 bases sitting between them. The CDR3 covers 14 residues. The CDR3 region is CAWRSGIVKYEQYF. In DNA form, the CDR3 reads TGTGCCTGGAGATCGGGTATCGTTAAGTACGAGCAGTACTTC.

Only a few counts were recorded for this clone. The chain employs TRBV5-6 and TRBJ1-4, with 7 nucleotides matching TRBD1. The CDR3 is made up of 16 amino acids. With 0 bases clipped from V and 7 bases from J, the junction kept 9 bases outside the gene matches. The germline gives CDR1 SGHDT, CDR2 YYEEEE. CDR3 in DNA: TGTGCCAGCAGCTTGGAGGGGCAGGGGGTCGGTGAAAAACTGTTTTTT. Protein: CASSLEGQGVGEKLFF.

The rearrangement joins TRBV10-3 to TRBJ1-1; a possible D gene is TRBD1 (5 bases). The CDR3 has 15 residues. V lost 4 bases to trimming and J lost 0 bases, with 12 bases between them. Germline V gene sequence: CDR1 ENHRY, CDR2 SYGVKD. This CDR3 reads CAISGIRGMNTEAFF. The CDR3 nucleotides read TGTGCCATCAGTGGGATAAGGGGCATGAACACTGAAGCTTTCTTT.

V usage is TRBV29-1 and J usage is TRBJ1-1; maybe TRBD1 (6 bases). Trimming removed 5 bases from V and 1 base from J, with 14 bases in between. CDR1 and CDR2 from the germline V gene are SQVTM and ANQGSEA. This CDR3 has 14 residues. The CDR3, as DNA: TGCAGCGTTAAAACCGGGACAACGAACACTGAAGCTTTCTTT. It translates to CSVKTGTTNTEAFF.

V is TRBV7-2 and J is TRBJ1-1; D remains unclear. Per the germline V gene, CDR1 is SGHTA and CDR2 is FQGNSA. CDR3 length: 14 amino acids. The V gene lost 1 base and the J gene lost 1 base, with 7 bases spanning the gap. The CDR3 protein is CASSLDAGNTEAFF. The CDR3 DNA is TGTGCCAGCAGCTTAGACGCAGGGAACACTGAAGCTTTCTTT.

This chain uses TRBV6-5 with TRBJ2-1, with a weak D call TRBD1 (5 bases). The length of the CDR3 is 14 residues. Trimming stripped 2 bases from V and 7 bases from J, with 12 bases between. Germline V CDR1 and CDR2: MNHEY, SVGAGI. As DNA, the CDR3 is TGTGCCAGCAGTTACATTGGGGCTAGGAATGAGCAGTTCTTC. Translated: CASSYIGARNEQFF.

This clone has only one observation. This chain links TRBV7-2 with TRBJ2-1, with 7 nucleotides matching TRBD1. Germline V gives CDR1 SGHTA, CDR2 FQGNSA. This CDR3 region has 14 residues. V shed 4 bases, J shed 3 bases, and the junction held 3 bases outside the gene matches. CDR3 DNA: TGTGCCAGCAGCTCCCGGGACAGCTACAATGAGCAGTTCTTC. Translation: CASSSRDSYNEQFF.

The chain employs TRBV27 and TRBJ1-1; no definite D call. There are 12 residues in the CDR3. Deletions cut 7 bases from V and 5 bases from J, with 11 bases between. Germline-derived CDR1 and CDR2 are MNHEY and SMNVEV (reference sequence). Here the CDR3 reads CASKSLSTEAFF. In DNA form, the CDR3 reads TGTGCCAGCAAATCTTTGAGTACTGAAGCTTTCTTT.

The chain recombines TRBV5-1 with TRBJ2-5; possibly TRBD2 for D (5 bases). Germline V gives CDR1 SGHRS, CDR2 YFSETQ. The CDR3 loop spans 13 amino acids. Between the trimmed V and J ends, which lost 4 bases and 9 bases, there was a span of 16 bases. The CDR3 sequence is CASSPTMSGAQYF. The CDR3 DNA is TGCGCCAGCAGCCCCACGATGTCCGGGGCCCAGTACTTC. The full variable domain, its missing parts supplied by reference TRBV5-1 and TRBJ2-5, is KAGVTQTPRYLIKTRGQQVTLSCSPISGHRSVSWYQQTPGQGLQFLFEYFSETQRNKGNFPGRFSGRQFSNSRSEMNVSTLELGDSALYLCASSPTMSGAQYFGPGTRLLVL.

CDR3 in DNA: TGTGCCAGCATCAAGTCGGTCGATGGCTACACCTTC. Protein product: CASIKSVDGYTF. The chain is built from TRBV2 and TRBJ1-2; no reliable D call. Germline CDR1 SNHLY, CDR2 FYNNEI. V shed 7 bases and J shed 6 bases, with 12 bases lying between them. The CDR3 totals 12 residues.

The chain combines TRBV29-1 with TRBJ1-2; 8 positions match TRBD1. Germline V gene sequence: CDR1 SQVTM, CDR2 ANQGSEA. V dropped 3 bases and J dropped 5; count of bases not matched to a gene: 5. This CDR3 spans 13 amino acids. In nucleotides, the CDR3 is TGCAGCGTTGATTTACAGGGGGTTTATGGCTACACCTTC. It is translated as CSVDLQGVYGYTF. The whole variable domain, remainder taken from reference TRBV29-1 and TRBJ1-2, is SAVISQKPSRDICQRGTSLTIQCQVDSQVTMMFWYRQQPGQSLTLIATANQGSEATYESGFVIDKFPISRPNLTFSTLTVSNMSPEDSSIYLCSVDLQGVYGYTFGSGTRLTVV.

The chain joins TRBV28 to TRBJ1-5, with TRBD1 matching over 7 bases. After removal of 11 bases from V and 2 bases from J, the junction contained 3 bases not matched to a gene. The CDR3 has 12 residues. Germline loops: CDR1 MDHEN, CDR2 SYDVKM. The CDR3 nucleotides are TGTGCCGGACAGGAGGGCAATCAGCCCCAGCATTTT. Translation gives CAGQEGNQPQHF.